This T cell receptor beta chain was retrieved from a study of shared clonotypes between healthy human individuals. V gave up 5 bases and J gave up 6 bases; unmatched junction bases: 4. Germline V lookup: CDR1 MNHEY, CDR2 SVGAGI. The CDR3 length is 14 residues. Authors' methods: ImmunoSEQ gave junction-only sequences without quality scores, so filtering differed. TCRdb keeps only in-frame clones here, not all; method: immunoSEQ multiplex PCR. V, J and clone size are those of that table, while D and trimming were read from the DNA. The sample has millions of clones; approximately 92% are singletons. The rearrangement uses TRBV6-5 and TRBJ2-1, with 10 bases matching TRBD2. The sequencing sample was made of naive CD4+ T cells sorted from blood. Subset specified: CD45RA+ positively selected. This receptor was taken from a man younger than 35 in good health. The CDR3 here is CASSGAGGVNEQFF. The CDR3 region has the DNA TGTGCCAGCAGTGGAGCGGGAGGGGTCAATGAGCAGTTCTTC.